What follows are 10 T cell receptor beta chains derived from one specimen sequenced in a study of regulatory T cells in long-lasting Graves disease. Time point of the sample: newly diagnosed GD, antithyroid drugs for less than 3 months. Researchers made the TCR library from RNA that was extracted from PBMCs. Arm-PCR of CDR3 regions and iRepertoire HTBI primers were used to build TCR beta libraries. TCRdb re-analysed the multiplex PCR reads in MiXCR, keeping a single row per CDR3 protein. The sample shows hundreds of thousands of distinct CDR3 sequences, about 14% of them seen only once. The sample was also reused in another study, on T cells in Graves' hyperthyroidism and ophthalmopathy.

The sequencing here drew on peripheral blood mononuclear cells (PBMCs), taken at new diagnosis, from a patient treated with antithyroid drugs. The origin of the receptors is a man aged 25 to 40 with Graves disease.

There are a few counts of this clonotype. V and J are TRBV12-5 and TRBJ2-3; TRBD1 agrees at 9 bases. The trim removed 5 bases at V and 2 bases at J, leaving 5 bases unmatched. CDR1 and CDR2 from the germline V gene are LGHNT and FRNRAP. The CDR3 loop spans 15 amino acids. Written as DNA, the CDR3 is TGTGCTAGTGGTCCCGGGACAGGGCCCACAGATACGCAGTATTTT. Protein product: CASGPGTGPTDTQYF.

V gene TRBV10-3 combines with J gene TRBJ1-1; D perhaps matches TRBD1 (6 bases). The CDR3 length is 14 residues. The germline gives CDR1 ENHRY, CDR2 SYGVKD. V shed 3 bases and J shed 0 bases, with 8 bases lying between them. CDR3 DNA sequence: TGTGCCATCAGTGAAGGACAGATGAACACTGAAGCTTTCTTT. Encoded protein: CAISEGQMNTEAFF.

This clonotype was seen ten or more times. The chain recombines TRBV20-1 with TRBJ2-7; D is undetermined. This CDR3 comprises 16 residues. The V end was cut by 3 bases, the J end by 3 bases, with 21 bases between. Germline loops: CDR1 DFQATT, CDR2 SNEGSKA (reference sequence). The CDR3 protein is CSASEPGIAGHYEQYF. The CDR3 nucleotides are TGCAGTGCTAGTGAACCTGGAATCGCTGGCCACTACGAGCAGTACTTC.

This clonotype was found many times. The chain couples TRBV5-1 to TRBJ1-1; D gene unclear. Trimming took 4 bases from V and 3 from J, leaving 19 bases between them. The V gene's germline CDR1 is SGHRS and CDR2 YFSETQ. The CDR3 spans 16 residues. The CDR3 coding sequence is TGCGCCAGCAGCGTAATGGGAGGGTATTCTCACACTGAAGCTTTCTTT. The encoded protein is CASSVMGGYSHTEAFF.

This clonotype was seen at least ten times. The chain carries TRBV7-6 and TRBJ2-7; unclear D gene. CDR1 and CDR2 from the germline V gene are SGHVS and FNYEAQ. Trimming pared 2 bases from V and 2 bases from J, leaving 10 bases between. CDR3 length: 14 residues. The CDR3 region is CASSLTARTYEQYF. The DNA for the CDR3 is TGTGCCAGCAGCTTAACAGCTCGGACCTACGAGCAGTACTTC. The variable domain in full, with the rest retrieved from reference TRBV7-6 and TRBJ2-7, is GAGVSQSPRYKVTKRGQDVALRCDPISGHVSLYWYRQALGQGPEFLTYFNYEAQQDKSGLPNDRFSAERPEGSISTLTIQRTEQRDSAMYRCASSLTARTYEQYFGPGTRLTVT.

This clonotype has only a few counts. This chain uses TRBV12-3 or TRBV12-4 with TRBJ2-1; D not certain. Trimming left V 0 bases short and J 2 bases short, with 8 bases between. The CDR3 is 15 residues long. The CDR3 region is CASSLARKTYNEQFF. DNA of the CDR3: TGTGCCAGCAGTTTAGCGCGGAAGACCTACAATGAGCAGTTCTTC.

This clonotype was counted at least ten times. CDR3 sequence (DNA): TGTGCCACCCAGGTAGTCCATGAGCAGTTCTTC. Translating it yields CATQVVHEQFF. The chain couples TRBV6-1 to TRBJ2-1; D is ambiguous. V was clipped by 10 bases and J by 8 bases, with 12 bases between them. This CDR3 contains 11 residues. Germline-derived CDR1 and CDR2 are MNHNS and SASEGT.

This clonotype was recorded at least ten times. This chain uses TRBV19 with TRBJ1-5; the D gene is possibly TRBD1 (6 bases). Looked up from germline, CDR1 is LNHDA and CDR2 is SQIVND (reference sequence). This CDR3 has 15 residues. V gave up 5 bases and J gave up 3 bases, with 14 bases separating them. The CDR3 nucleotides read TGTGCCAGTAGTCGAACAGGGACCTACAATCAGCCCCAGCATTTT. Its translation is CASSRTGTYNQPQHF. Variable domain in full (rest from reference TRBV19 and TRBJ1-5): DGGITQSPKYLFRKEGQNVTLSCEQNLNHDAMYWYRQDPGQGLRLIYYSQIVNDFQKGDIAEGYSVSREKKESFPLTVTSAQKNPTAFYLCASSRTGTYNQPQHFGDGTRLSIL.

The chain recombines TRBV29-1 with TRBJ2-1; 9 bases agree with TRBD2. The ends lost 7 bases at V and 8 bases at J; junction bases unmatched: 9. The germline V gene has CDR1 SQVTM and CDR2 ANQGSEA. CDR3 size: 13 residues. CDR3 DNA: TGCAGCGCTAGACTAGCGGAAGGGCATGAGCAGTTCTTC. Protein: CSARLAEGHEQFF.

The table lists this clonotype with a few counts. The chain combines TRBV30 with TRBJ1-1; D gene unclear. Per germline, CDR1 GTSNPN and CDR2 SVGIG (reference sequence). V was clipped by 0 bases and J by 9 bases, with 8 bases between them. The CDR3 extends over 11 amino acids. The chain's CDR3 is CAWSVRVKAFF. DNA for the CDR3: TGTGCCTGGAGTGTACGGGTCAAAGCTTTCTTT.